This TCR beta chain was identified in a study of blood T cell repertoires in COVID-19. The protocol was immunoSEQ multiplex PCR, while the TCRdb copy is restricted to in-frame clones and leaves out a portion. This table holds 90,000 or so clones, 85% found once. CDR1 is LGHDT, CDR2 YNNKEL, per germline (reference sequence). Trimming pared 5 bases from V and 4 bases from J, leaving 13 bases between. The CDR3 has 14 amino acids. The J gene is TRBJ2-3, the V gene TRBV3-1 (or the pseudogene TRBV3-2); unclear D gene. The TCR comes from a man in his sixties with acute or convalescent COVID-19. The sample taken for sequencing was peripheral blood. This chain's CDR3 is CASSSLPGSDTQYF. CDR3 DNA sequence: TGTGCCAGCAGCTCTCTCCCCGGGTCAGATACGCAGTATTTT.